The 27 T cell receptor beta chains given below trace back to one sample, sequenced in a study of blood T cell repertoires in COVID-19. Data came from immunoSEQ multiplex PCR; TCRdb stores just in-frame clones and leaves some out. The sample has 350,000 to 450,000 clones; 89% are singletons. The sequencing sample was made of peripheral blood. These receptors all come from a woman aged 40 to 49 with COVID-19, enrolled during active disease.

The chain is built from TRBV5-4 and TRBJ2-7; 10 nucleotides line up with TRBD1. CDR1 and CDR2 from the germline V gene are SGHNT and YYREEE (reference sequence). V trimming: 5 bases; J trimming: 0 bases; junction bases outside the gene matches: 5. The CDR3 is 15 amino acids. CDR3: CASSRRDRGSYEQYF. CDR3 nucleotide sequence: TGTGCCAGCAGTCGCCGGGACAGGGGCTCCTACGAGCAGTACTTC.

The table lists this clone with a few counts. V is TRBV9 and J is TRBJ1-6, with D possibly being TRBD1 (6 bases). V was pared by 0 bases and J by 7 bases, with 14 bases between. This CDR3 region has 16 residues. Germline V lookup: CDR1 SGDLS, CDR2 YYNGEE. CDR3 bases: TGTGCCAGCAGCGTAGACCCAGGGGCCCAAAATTCACCCCTCCACTTT. Amino acid sequence: CASSVDPGAQNSPLHF. The full variable domain, completed using reference TRBV9 and TRBJ1-6, is DSGVTQTPKHLITATGQRVTLRCSPRSGDLSVYWYQQSLDQGLQFLIQYYNGEERAKGNILERFSAQQFPDLHSELNLSSLELGDSALYFCASSVDPGAQNSPLHFGNGTRLTVT.

This rearrangement joins TRBV5-4 to TRBJ1-1, with a possible D match to TRBD1 (5 bases). With 0 bases removed from V and 3 bases from J, the gap between germline ends came to 12 bases. The length of the CDR3 is 15 residues. The germline V gene encodes CDR1 SGHNT and CDR2 YYREEE (reference sequence). The CDR3 nucleotides are TGTGCCAGCAGCTTGGAGCCGGCAGGGCACACTGAAGCTTTCTTT. Translation: CASSLEPAGHTEAFF.

This chain connects TRBV27 to TRBJ2-1; tentative D call: TRBD2 (6 bases). V lost 2 bases to trimming and J lost 7 bases, with 6 bases between them. From germline, CDR1 is MNHEY and CDR2 SMNVEV (reference sequence). This CDR3 spans 12 amino acids. The CDR3 spells CASSLGGNEQFF. The CDR3 DNA reads TGTGCCAGCAGTTTAGGGGGGAATGAGCAGTTCTTC.

The chain carries TRBV10-3 and TRBJ2-5; 10 bases match TRBD2. V dropped 0 bases and J dropped 3; count of bases not matched to a gene: 7. The V gene's germline CDR1 is ENHRY and CDR2 SYGVKD. The CDR3 totals 17 residues. This CDR3 reads CAISESTSGTFEETQYF. In DNA, the CDR3 is TGTGCCATCAGTGAGTCCACTAGCGGGACATTTGAAGAGACCCAGTACTTC.

This rearrangement joins TRBV6-2 or TRBV6-3 to TRBJ1-2; D unresolved. Trimming left V 5 bases short and J 2 bases short, with 15 bases between. Germline loops: CDR1 MNHEY, CDR2 SVGEGT. This CDR3 comprises 15 residues. The CDR3 sequence: CASSPPSLLNYGYTF. DNA of the CDR3: TGTGCCAGCAGTCCCCCGTCGCTATTGAACTATGGCTACACCTTC.

The V call is TRBV4-1, the J call TRBJ2-7; 7 bases map to TRBD1. CDR1 and CDR2 from the germline V gene are MGHRA and YSYEKL. V shed 0 bases, J shed 2 bases, and the junction held 10 bases outside the gene matches. The CDR3 extends over 17 amino acids. The CDR3 bases are TGCGCCAGCAGCCAAGACCGCTGGACAGGAATCCCCTACGAGCAGTACTTC. Its protein is CASSQDRWTGIPYEQYF.

The chain is built from TRBV29-1 and TRBJ2-5; 12 positions agree with TRBD1. The CDR3 loop spans 13 amino acids. Trimming at V came to 6 bases and at J to 5 bases, leaving 4 bases not matched to a gene. Germline lookup yields CDR1 SQVTM and CDR2 ANQGSEA. CDR3 in DNA: TGCAGCGTCAGGGACAGGGGGCCGGAGACCCAGTACTTC. It specifies CSVRDRGPETQYF.

The chain uses TRBV7-6 and TRBJ2-3; no clear D. The ends were cut back, 7 bases at V and 2 bases at J, with 13 bases in the middle. The germline CDR1 and CDR2 sequences are SGHVS and FNYEAQ. The CDR3 extends over 14 amino acids. The CDR3 bases are TGTGCCAGCAAAGCTTCGTTCTCCACAGATACGCAGTATTTT. This sequence encodes CASKASFSTDTQYF.

This chain links TRBV28 with TRBJ2-3, with 7 positions matching TRBD1. Germline V CDR1 and CDR2: MDHEN, SYDVKM. This CDR3 is built from 15 residues. The ends lost 3 bases at V and 4 bases at J; junction bases unmatched: 7. Here the CDR3 reads CASSLQGVGADTQYF. The CDR3, as DNA: TGTGCCAGCAGTTTGCAGGGGGTCGGAGCAGATACGCAGTATTTT.

The rearrangement joins TRBV19 to TRBJ2-5, with 11 bases that match TRBD1. V lost 5 bases and J lost 14; bases outside the gene matches: 10. Germline V lookup: CDR1 LNHDA, CDR2 SQIVND (reference sequence). CDR3 length equals 13 residues. The DNA for the CDR3 is TGTGCCAGTAGTCTGGGACAGGGGGGTACTAGTTACTTC. Amino acid sequence: CASSLGQGGTSYF.

The chain uses TRBV27 and TRBJ1-4; unclear D gene. With 7 bases removed from V and 4 bases from J, the gap between germline ends came to 10 bases. The germline CDR1 and CDR2 sequences are MNHEY and SMNVEV (reference sequence). This CDR3 has 13 residues. This chain's CDR3 is CASKTVFNEKLFF. The CDR3 DNA is TGTGCCAGCAAAACAGTATTTAATGAAAAACTGTTTTTT. Full variable domain (outside the CDR3, taken from reference TRBV27 and TRBJ1-4): EAQVTQNPRYLITVTGKKLTVTCSQNMNHEYMSWYRQDPGLGLRQIYYSMNVEVTDKGDVPEGYKVSRKEKRNFPLILESPSPNQTSLYFCASKTVFNEKLFFGSGTQLSVL.

This chain uses TRBV11-2 with TRBJ1-3; no reliable D call. Germline loops: CDR1 SGHAT, CDR2 FQNNGV. This CDR3 comprises 16 residues. The V end lost 5 bases, the J end lost 0 bases, and 14 bases lay between the germline ends. The CDR3 DNA reads as TGTGCCAGCAGCCCAGGAACCTTCCGCTCTGGAAACACCATATATTTT. Translation: CASSPGTFRSGNTIYF. The whole variable domain, remainder taken from reference TRBV11-2 and TRBJ1-3, is EAGVAQSPRYKIIEKRQSVAFWCNPISGHATLYWYQQILGQGPKLLIQFQNNGVVDDSQLPKDRFSAERLKGVDSTLKIQPAKLEDSAVYLCASSPGTFRSGNTIYFGEGSWLTVV.

CDR3 sequence (DNA): TGCGCCAGCAGCCAAGACCCGGGAGGGCCAGAGACCCAGTACTTC. This codes for CASSQDPGGPETQYF. The gene calls are TRBV4-3 and TRBJ2-5, with 8 bases fitting TRBD2. The V gene's germline CDR1 is LGHNA and CDR2 YSLEER. V shed 0 bases and J 4 bases; nucleotides not matched to a gene: 4. There are 15 residues in the CDR3.

The V call is TRBV18, the J call TRBJ2-4; 7 positions match TRBD1. Germline assignment: CDR1 KGHSH and CDR2 LQKENI. V shed 3 bases, J shed 3 bases, and the junction held 5 bases outside the gene matches. The CDR3 totals 15 residues. The CDR3 spells CASSPPGTDKNIQYF. The CDR3, as DNA: TGTGCCAGCTCACCCCCCGGGACAGACAAAAACATTCAGTACTTC. The variable domain in full, with the rest retrieved from reference TRBV18 and TRBJ2-4, is NAGVMQNPRHLVRRRGQEARLRCSPMKGHSHVYWYRQLPEEGLKFMVYLQKENIIDESGMPKERFSAEFPKEGPSILRIQQVVRGDSAAYFCASSPPGTDKNIQYFGAGTRLSVL.

The chain combines TRBV5-1 with TRBJ1-2; D remains ambiguous. Trimming stripped 1 base from V and 2 bases from J, with 15 bases between. This CDR3 spans 16 amino acids. CDR1 is SGHRS, CDR2 YFSETQ, per germline. CDR3 nucleotide sequence: TGCGCCAGCAGCTTGTATGGCGGGCAGGCGAACTATGGCTACACCTTC. The encoded protein is CASSLYGGQANYGYTF.

The chain employs TRBV5-4 and TRBJ2-1; 14 bases are shared with TRBD2. The CDR3 runs 17 residues. Germline V lookup: CDR1 SGHNT, CDR2 YYREEE (reference sequence). Germline trimming cut 0 bases from V and 7 bases from J; bases unmatched to any gene: 6. The CDR3, as DNA: TGTGCCAGCAGCTTGGGACTAGCGGGAGGGCGATCTAATGAGCAGTTCTTC. The encoded protein is CASSLGLAGGRSNEQFF. Full variable domain (outside the CDR3, taken from reference TRBV5-4 and TRBJ2-1): ETGVTQSPTHLIKTRGQQVTLRCSSQSGHNTVSWYQQALGQGPQFIFQYYREEENGRGNFPPRFSGLQFPNYSSELNVNALELDDSALYLCASSLGLAGGRSNEQFFGPGTRLTVL.

This rearrangement joins TRBV7-9 to TRBJ2-7; the match to TRBD1 covers 10 bases. The CDR3 sequence is 14 residues long. The V segment lost 5 bases and the J segment 5 bases; nucleotides outside the gene matches: 6. Germline V lookup: CDR1 SEHNR, CDR2 FQNEAQ (reference sequence). CDR3 sequence: CASSRQTGGDEQYF. Written as DNA, the CDR3 is TGTGCCAGCAGCCGACAGACAGGGGGCGACGAGCAGTACTTC.

The gene calls are TRBV19 and TRBJ1-5; no reliable D call. Trimming removed 4 bases at V and 4 bases at J, with 17 bases between. This CDR3 is built from 16 residues. Germline CDR1 LNHDA, CDR2 SQIVND (reference sequence). The CDR3 sequence: CASSTKTGLRNQPQHF. The DNA for the CDR3 is TGTGCCAGTAGTACCAAAACGGGTCTAAGAAATCAGCCCCAGCATTTT.

The rearrangement joins TRBV5-4 to TRBJ2-1, with a tentative D call TRBD2 (6 bases). The CDR3 is made up of 16 amino acids. V lost 2 bases and J 8 bases, leaving 20 bases between the germline ends. Germline V gives CDR1 SGHNT, CDR2 YYREEE (reference sequence). The CDR3 reads CASSFTSGDSRHEQFF. For the CDR3, the DNA is TGTGCCAGCAGCTTTACTAGTGGGGACTCGAGGCATGAGCAGTTCTTC.

This clone was counted a few times. V gene TRBV4-2 combines with J gene TRBJ1-2; 8 bases are a match to TRBD1. V lost 0 bases to trimming and J lost 4 bases; unmatched junction nucleotides: 7. The germline gives CDR1 LGHNA, CDR2 YNFKEQ. The length of the CDR3 is 16 residues. The CDR3 here is CASSQEVTGALYGYTF. CDR3 coding DNA: TGTGCCAGCAGCCAAGAAGTGACAGGGGCCCTCTATGGCTACACCTTC.

This chain links TRBV5-1 with TRBJ2-2, with TRBD1 identical over 8 bases. This CDR3 is 16 amino acids long. Germline lookup yields CDR1 SGHRS and CDR2 YFSETQ. Trimming at V came to 0 bases and at J to 6 bases, leaving 7 bases not matched to a gene. The CDR3 DNA reads TGCGCCAGCAGCTTGGAGGCCAGGGGGCGATCCGGGGAGCTGTTTTTT. Amino acid sequence: CASSLEARGRSGELFF.

On this clone: Other DNA sequences in the same sample also yield this CDR3. The gene calls are TRBV28 and TRBJ2-3; no clear D. V was cut by 4 bases and J by 3 bases, with 2 bases left in between. Germline CDR1 and CDR2: MDHEN and SYDVKM. The CDR3 runs 11 residues. CDR3 bases: TGTGCCAGCAGTTCTACAGATACGCAGTATTTT. This encodes CASSSTDTQYF.

This rearrangement joins TRBV5-1 to TRBJ1-4, with TRBD1 matching 8 bases. Germline-derived CDR1 and CDR2 are SGHRS and YFSETQ. V dropped 4 bases and J dropped 6; count of bases not matched to a gene: 11. This CDR3 region has 16 residues. The CDR3 loop is CASSANLGQVHEKLFF. The CDR3 bases are TGCGCCAGCAGCGCGAATCTGGGACAGGTCCATGAAAAACTGTTTTTT.

The chain links TRBV19 to TRBJ1-5; D ambiguous. The length of the CDR3 is 14 residues. The ends were cut back, 4 bases at V and 1 base at J, with 8 bases in the middle. CDR1 and CDR2 (germline): LNHDA, SQIVND (reference sequence). The CDR3 nucleotides are TGTGCCAGTAGTACTAGTCGGAGCAATCAGCCCCAGCATTTT. Its translation: CASSTSRSNQPQHF.

Note on this clone: The junction differs from germline at one of its ends, possibly a read error. This rearrangement joins TRBV29-1 to TRBJ1-1; D call uncertain. Germline assignment: CDR1 SQVTM and CDR2 ANQGSEA. CDR3 length equals 11 residues. In nucleotides, the CDR3 is TGCAGCTTTGACGTGGGGAGGGAAGCTTTCTTT. Its protein product is CSFDVGREAFF.

The rearrangement uses TRBV6-5 and TRBJ2-1, with D possibly being TRBD2 (5 bases). V shed 0 bases and J shed 7 bases, with 16 bases lying between them. The CDR3 has 16 amino acids. The germline V gene encodes CDR1 MNHEY and CDR2 SVGAGI. The CDR3 spells CASSYSGGGLMNEQFF. In DNA, the CDR3 is TGTGCCAGCAGTTACTCGGGCGGCGGACTCATGAATGAGCAGTTCTTC.